This TCR beta chain comes out of a study of T cells in Graves' hyperthyroidism and ophthalmopathy. RNA transcripts yielded amplified TCR beta CDR3 regions. The HTBI set primed first-round TCR CDR3 RT-PCR. MiXCR was run by TCRdb on the multiplex PCR reads, yielding one entry per CDR3 protein. The data contain fewer than 550,000 distinct CDR3 sequences, approximately 14% of them seen just once; the ten biggest clones take up around 7.7%. V trimming: 7 bases; J trimming: 0 bases; junction bases outside the gene matches: 9. The CDR3 totals 18 residues. Disease duration under 2 months; hyperthyroidism patients were aged 18 to 65.

The receptor comes from a woman aged 18-29 years with Graves' hyperthyroidism. The J gene is TRBJ2-6, the V gene TRBV12-3 or TRBV12-4; 10 bases map to TRBD1. The sequenced sample was blood. The CDR3 DNA reads as TGTGCCAGCACCCTAAAGACAGGGGGCATCTCTGGGGCCAACGTCCTGACTTTC. Its translation: CASTLKTGGISGANVLTF.